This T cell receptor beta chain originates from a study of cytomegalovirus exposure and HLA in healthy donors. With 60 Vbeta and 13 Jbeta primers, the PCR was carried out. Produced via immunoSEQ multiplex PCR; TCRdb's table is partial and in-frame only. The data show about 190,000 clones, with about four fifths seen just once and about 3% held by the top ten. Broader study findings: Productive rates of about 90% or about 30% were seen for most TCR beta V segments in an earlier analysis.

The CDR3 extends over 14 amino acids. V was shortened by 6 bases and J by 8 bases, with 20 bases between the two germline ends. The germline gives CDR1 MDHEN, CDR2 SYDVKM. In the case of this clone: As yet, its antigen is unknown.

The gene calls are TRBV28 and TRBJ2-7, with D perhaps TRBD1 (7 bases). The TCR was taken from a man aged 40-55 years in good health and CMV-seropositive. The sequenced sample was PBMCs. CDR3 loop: CASSLRRRGAKQYF. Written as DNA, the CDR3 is TGTGCCAGCAGCCTACGCCGCAGGGGGGCAAAGCAGTACTTC.